This T cell receptor beta chain was observed in a study of blood T cell repertoires in COVID-19 (dated by TCRdb to 2020 to 2021). For the wider study: Collaborator samples came from the United States, Italy and Spain and covered acute and convalescent phases of COVID-19. The prospective study material was composed of cDNA or gDNA derived from T cells, B-cell-depleted T cells, or PBMCs. The dataset comprised deeply sampled blood TCRbeta repertoires from subjects exposed to, actively infected with, or recovered from COVID-19. The repertoires were released in a freely available public database meant as a resource for research on the immune response to SARS-CoV-2. Samples were obtained from the ongoing ImmuneRACE study (first 160 participants) and from roughly 1,300 subjects provided by 6 global collaborators. Sample metadata almost always included a de-identified subject ID, COVID-19 status, age in years and sex. Where available, HLA class I and class II types were obtained from metadata supplied by the sample provider rather than from assay-based typing. Results the study describes overall, beyond this receptor: Clinical and demographic metadata were provided uncurated, with the amount varying by source and participant.

Collaborating institutions collected whole blood in K2EDTA tubes following their own protocols. For TCRbeta analysis, collaborators shipped samples in one of three forms: frozen whole blood, isolated PBMCs, or DNA extracted from either of those sample types. TCRbeta CDR3 regions were amplified from genomic DNA using the immunoSEQ Assay, a bias-controlled multiplex PCR. As for the original processing: The number of nucleated cells in each sample was estimated from the amplification of reference gene primers within the assay. To quantify the absolute abundance of each unique TCRbeta CDR3 rearrangement, sequence reads were collapsed and filtered. For each sample, productive Simpson clonality was calculated by taking the square root of Simpson's diversity index across productive rearrangements. The clones in this table, taken by TCRdb from immuneACCESS, are in-frame only. Not every clone is retained; where verified, under half of the shortfall comes from an unresolved V gene, and the cause of the rest is unknown. V, J and clone size reflect that table, while D and trimming were determined from the DNA. This sample is represented by 75,000 to 100,000 clones; roughly 85% of them were singletons. The top ten clonotypes cover 5% to 5.5% of the sample.

As regards this clone: The antigen it recognizes is unknown. Base qualities are not provided; no much larger clone lies one nucleotide away.

Deletion took 5 bases off V and 7 bases off J, with a span of 20 bases between the germline ends. Per the germline V gene, SGHTA is the CDR1 and FQGNSA is the CDR2. From cysteine to phenylalanine, the CDR3 is 15 amino acids long. The DNA shown is the 45-base CDR3, in frame from base 1. This TCR came from a man aged 55 to 70 with acute or convalescent COVID-19. Recombination joined TRBV7-2 with TRBJ1-2, with TRBD1 tentatively as D gene (5 bases match). Input material: peripheral blood. For the CDR3, the sequence is CASSPPGLPTGGYTF. The nucleotides are TGTGCCAGCAGCCCCCCGGGACTGCCCACGGGTGGCTACACCTTC.